This TCR beta chain was retrieved from a study of T cell responses to AZD1222 COVID-19 vaccine. This clone was detected once. Produced via immunoSEQ multiplex PCR; TCRdb's table is partial and in-frame only. The table includes some 150,000 clones, just over 90% detected once. This CDR3 region has 14 residues. Germline V CDR1 and CDR2: MGHRA, YSYEKL. Trimming took off 3 bases at V and 8 bases at J, with 14 bases between the two ends. The rearrangement joins TRBV4-1 to TRBJ2-1; TRBD2 is a possible D gene (6 bases). Here the sequenced sample was peripheral blood, taken on day 0 of AZD1222 vaccination. This TCR came from an adult in good health. This chain's CDR3 is CASSQLAEWDEQFF. The CDR3, as DNA: TGCGCCAGCAGCCAGTTAGCGGAGTGGGATGAGCAGTTCTTC.